This T cell receptor (beta chain) is from a study of CD8 T cells in Susac syndrome (dated by TCRdb to the late 2010s). Concerning the study at large: Whether CD8+ T cell activation and differentiation in Susac syndrome was antigen driven was tested using repertoire sequencing. Clonality of the CD8+ T cell repertoire was compared between roughly 13 healthy donors, about 14 Susac syndrome patients and roughly 15 multiple sclerosis patients.

The CDR1 and CDR2 encoded by the germline V gene are SGDLS and YYNGEE. CDR3 length: 14 amino acids, cysteine to phenylalanine. The entry retains the CDR3 DNA only, 42 bases that are in frame from base 1. V is pared back by 3 bases and J by 4 bases, with 13 bases lying between the germline termini. The paper as a whole reports these results and caveats: The TCR sequencing and HLA analysis was acknowledged to have included a relatively small number of individuals.

High-throughput TCR beta sequencing profiled peripheral blood CD8+ and CD4+ T cells from healthy donors, Susac syndrome patients and multiple sclerosis patients. Treatment-naive patients with stable or active relapsing-remitting disease fulfilling revised McDonald criteria were used as multiple sclerosis controls. CD8+ TEMRA cells were enriched by FACS, while bulk CD8+ and CD4+ T cells were purified by magnetic negative isolation. Blood was drawn into EDTA tubes, processed within 24 hours, and PBMCs were isolated by density gradient centrifugation. PBMCs destined for TCR sequencing were cryopreserved in liquid nitrogen and later thawed in a 37 °C water bath. The sorted or isolated CD4+, CD8+ and CD8+ TEMRA cells had a purity of 90% or higher. RNA was extracted with the RNeasy kit and roughly 0.45 to 1 ug was reverse transcribed using random hexamers. The immunoSEQ multiplex PCR assay, which covers 54 Vbeta and 13 Jbeta segments, was used to amplify TCR beta CDR3 regions. To correct PCR amplification bias, a synthetic template baseline was used for both primer optimization and computational correction. As for the authors' bioinformatics: Reads were assigned to V, D and J genes according to IMGT and analyzed in immunoSEQ Analyzer, with only productive sequences retained. Clonality was calculated as one minus the Shannon entropy normalized by log2 of the number of productive unique sequences. For each patient and control, public and private clones were evaluated among the 100 most prevalent clones. Clones were defined as Susac-specific if absent from the healthy and MS cohorts, from 900 to 1,200 published viral clones and from other ImmuneACCESS disease sequences. TCRdb redid the processing of the public reads, applying fastp at Q25 and MiXCR, and retained in-frame beta chains. CDR3 protein duplicates are merged, each entry listing the most common genes and DNA. The V and J calls shown here were made by TCRdb, not taken from the authors' results. Within this sample are about 430,000 distinct CDR3 sequences, with approximately 89% of them counted one time only. The ten largest make up around 0.12% of the sample.

Notes on this clonotype: The target of this receptor is not known. No much larger clone exists at a distance of one base, and base qualities are not known.

The chain couples TRBV9 to TRBJ1-1, and the D gene may be TRBD1, 5 bases matching. This clonotype was sampled from a human donor with multiple sclerosis. Specimen: CD8+ T cells from PBMCs. The DNA is as follows: TGTGCCAGCAGCGAGGTCCTCGGGGGCACTGAAGCTTTCTTT. The resulting protein is CASSEVLGGTEAFF. When the CDR3 is completed using the reference TRBV9 and TRBJ1-1 genes on either side, the full variable domain is DSGVTQTPKHLITATGQRVTLRCSPRSGDLSVYWYQQSLDQGLQFLIQYYNGEERAKGNILERFSAQQFPDLHSELNLSSLELGDSALYFCASSEVLGGTEAFFGQGTRLTVV.